This is a list of T cell receptor beta chains from one sample in a study of shared clonotypes between healthy human individuals. The method was immunoSEQ multiplex PCR; TCRdb's version includes in-frame clones alone and lacks a portion of them. Among fewer than 1.8 million clones listed, about 98.5% were seen once. The sample was naive CD4+ T cells sorted from blood. The receptor set was obtained from a man aged 25-45 years in good health. CDR3s include the opening cysteine and the closing phenylalanine or tryptophan. A D gene is named only where the DNA matches it firmly. Clone size is given for some rows only: seen once, a few or many times, or a class if the clone is expanded.

D gene,clone size,J gene,V gene,CDR3 protein,CDR3 DNA
.,once,TRBJ2-5,TRBV6-5,CASSYAGTERVQYF,TGTGCCAGCAGTTACGCCGGGACGGAGAGGGTCCAGTACTTC
.,.,TRBJ2-6,TRBV9,CASSAFGPSSGANVLTF,TGTGCCAGCAGCGCTTTTGGCCCATCCTCTGGGGCCAACGTCCTGACTTTC
TRBD2,.,TRBJ2-2,TRBV27,CASSTILAGANTGELFF,TGTGCCAGCAGTACGATCCTAGCGGGGGCGAACACCGGGGAGCTGTTTTTT
.,.,TRBJ1-1,TRBV7-9,CASSSPWVPNTEAFF,TGTGCCAGCAGCTCCCCCTGGGTCCCGAACACTGAAGCTTTCTTT
.,.,TRBJ2-2,TRBV7-8,CASSLPRRLKNTGELFF,TGTGCCAGCAGCTTGCCGAGGCGACTAAAGAACACCGGGGAGCTGTTTTTT
TRBD1,.,TRBJ2-1,TRBV6-5,CASSFPGQPEQFF,TGTGCCAGCAGTTTCCCGGGACAGCCTGAGCAGTTCTTC
.,.,TRBJ2-5,TRBV30,CAWSPRAQETQYF,TGTGCCTGGAGTCCCCGGGCCCAAGAGACCCAGTACTTC
TRBD2,.,TRBJ2-1,TRBV5-6,CASSWGLAGNNEQFF,TGTGCCAGCAGCTGGGGACTAGCGGGCAACAATGAGCAGTTCTTC
.,once,TRBJ1-5,TRBV2,CASSVRGDQPQHF,TGTGCCAGCAGTGTTCGGGGTGATCAGCCCCAGCATTTT
TRBD1,.,TRBJ2-1,TRBV4-3,CASSQFRTGGAYNEQFF,TGCGCCAGCAGCCAATTCCGGACAGGGGGGGCTTACAATGAGCAGTTCTTC
.,.,TRBJ2-1,TRBV19,CASKRGRNNEQFF,TGTGCCAGTAAACGGGGAAGGAACAATGAGCAGTTCTTC
.,.,TRBJ2-6,TRBV5-1,CASNPGSGANVLTF,TGCGCCAGCAACCCGGGAAGTGGGGCCAACGTCCTGACTTTC
TRBD2,.,TRBJ2-7,TRBV29-1,CSVVLAGGEQYF,TGCAGCGTTGTTCTAGCGGGAGGCGAGCAGTACTTC
.,.,TRBJ2-1,TRBV28,CASRAVATSSYNEQFF,TGTGCCAGCAGGGCCGTGGCCACGAGCTCCTACAATGAGCAGTTCTTC
TRBD1,.,TRBJ2-1,TRBV19,CASITGGSGNEQFF,TGTGCCAGCATAACAGGGGGATCGGGCAATGAGCAGTTCTTC
TRBD2,.,TRBJ2-3,TRBV11-2,CASSLEGTSADTQYF,TGTGCCAGCAGCTTAGAAGGGACTAGCGCAGATACGCAGTATTTT
.,once,TRBJ2-6,TRBV18,CASSQNSGANVLTF,TGTGCCAGCTCACAGAACTCTGGGGCCAACGTCCTGACTTTC
.,.,TRBJ2-1,TRBV25-1,CASSEHGTKQFF,TGTGCCAGCAGTGAACACGGAACAAAGCAGTTCTTC
.,.,TRBJ2-7,TRBV25-1,CASSPLSYEQYF,TGTGCCAGCAGTCCTCTCTCCTACGAGCAGTACTTC
.,.,TRBJ2-1,TRBV20-1,CSARRGNEQFF,TGCAGTGCTAGAAGGGGTAATGAGCAGTTCTTC
.,.,TRBJ2-7,TRBV11-2,CASSQVYEQYF,TGTGCCAGCAGCCAAGTCTACGAGCAGTACTTC